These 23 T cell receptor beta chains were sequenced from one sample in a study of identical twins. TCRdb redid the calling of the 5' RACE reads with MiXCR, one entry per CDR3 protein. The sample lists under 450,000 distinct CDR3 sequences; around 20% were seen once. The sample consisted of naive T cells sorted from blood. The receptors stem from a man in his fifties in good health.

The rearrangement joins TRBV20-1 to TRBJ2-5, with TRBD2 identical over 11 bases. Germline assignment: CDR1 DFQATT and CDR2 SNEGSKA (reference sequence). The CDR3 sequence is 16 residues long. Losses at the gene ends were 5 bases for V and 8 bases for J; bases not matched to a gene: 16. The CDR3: CSAPPLAGGPGATQYF. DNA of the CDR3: TGCAGTGCTCCCCCTCTAGCGGGAGGCCCTGGGGCAACCCAGTACTTC.

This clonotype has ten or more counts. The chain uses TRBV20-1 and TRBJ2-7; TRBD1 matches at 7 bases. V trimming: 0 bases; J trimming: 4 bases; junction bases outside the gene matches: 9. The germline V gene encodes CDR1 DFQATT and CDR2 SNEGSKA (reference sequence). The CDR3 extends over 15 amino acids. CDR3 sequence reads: CSARDPYRGLYEQYF. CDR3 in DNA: TGCAGTGCTAGAGACCCCTACAGGGGTTTGTACGAGCAGTACTTC.

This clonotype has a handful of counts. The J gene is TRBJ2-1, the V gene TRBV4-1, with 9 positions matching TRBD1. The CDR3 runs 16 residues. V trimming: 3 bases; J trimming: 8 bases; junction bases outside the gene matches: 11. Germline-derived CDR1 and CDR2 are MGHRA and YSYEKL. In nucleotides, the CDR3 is TGCGCCAGCAGCCAGAAGACAGGGGGTAGGAACGATGAGCAGTTCTTC. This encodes CASSQKTGGRNDEQFF.

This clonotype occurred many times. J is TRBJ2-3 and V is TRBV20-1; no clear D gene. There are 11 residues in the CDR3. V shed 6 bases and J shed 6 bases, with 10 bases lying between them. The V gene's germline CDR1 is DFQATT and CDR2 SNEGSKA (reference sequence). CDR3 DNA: TGCAGTGCACCGCGTCGCGATACGCAGTATTTT. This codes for CSAPRRDTQYF.

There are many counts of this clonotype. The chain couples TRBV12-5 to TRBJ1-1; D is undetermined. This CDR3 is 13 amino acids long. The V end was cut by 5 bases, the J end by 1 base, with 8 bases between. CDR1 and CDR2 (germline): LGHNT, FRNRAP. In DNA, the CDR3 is TGTGCTAGTGGTCTCACAGAGAACACTGAAGCTTTCTTT. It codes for CASGLTENTEAFF.

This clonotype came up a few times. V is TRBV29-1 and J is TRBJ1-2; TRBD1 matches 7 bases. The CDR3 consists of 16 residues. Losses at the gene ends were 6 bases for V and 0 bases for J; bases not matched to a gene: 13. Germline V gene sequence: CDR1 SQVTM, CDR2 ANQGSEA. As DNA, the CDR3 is TGCAGCGTGGGGGGCGACAGGGCAGGGACTAACTATGGCTACACCTTC. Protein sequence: CSVGGDRAGTNYGYTF. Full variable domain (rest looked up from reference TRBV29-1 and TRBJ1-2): SAVISQKPSRDICQRGTSLTIQCQVDSQVTMMFWYRQQPGQSLTLIATANQGSEATYESGFVIDKFPISRPNLTFSTLTVSNMSPEDSSIYLCSVGGDRAGTNYGYTFGSGTRLTVV.

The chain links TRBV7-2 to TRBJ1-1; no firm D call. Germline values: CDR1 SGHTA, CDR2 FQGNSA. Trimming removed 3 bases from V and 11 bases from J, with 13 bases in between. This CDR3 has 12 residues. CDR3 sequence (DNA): TGTGCCAGCAGCTTCCGCAGTGCGGGGGCTTTCTTT. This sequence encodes CASSFRSAGAFF.

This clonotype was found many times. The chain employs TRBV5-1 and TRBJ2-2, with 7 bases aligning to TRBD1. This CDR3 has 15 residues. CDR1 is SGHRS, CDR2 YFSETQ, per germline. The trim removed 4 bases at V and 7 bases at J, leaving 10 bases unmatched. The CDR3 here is CASSNVAGGIGELFF. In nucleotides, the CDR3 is TGCGCCAGCAGCAACGTCGCAGGGGGTATCGGGGAGCTGTTTTTT.

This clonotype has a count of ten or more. In DNA, the CDR3 is TGTGCCGTCACGGCCCTAGCGGGAAGCACAGATACGCAGTATTTT. This sequence encodes CAVTALAGSTDTQYF. The chain combines TRBV12-3 or TRBV12-4 with TRBJ2-3; TRBD2 agrees at 9 bases. The CDR3 loop spans 15 amino acids. With 11 bases clipped from V and 0 bases from J, the junction kept 9 bases outside the gene matches.

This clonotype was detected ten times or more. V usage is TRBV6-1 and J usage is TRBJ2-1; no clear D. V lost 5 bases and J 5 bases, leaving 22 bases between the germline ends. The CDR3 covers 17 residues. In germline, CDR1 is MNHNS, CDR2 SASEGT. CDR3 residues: CASSRLSPGTAHNEQFF. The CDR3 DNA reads TGTGCCAGCAGTCGGCTCAGCCCAGGAACGGCGCACAATGAGCAGTTCTTC.

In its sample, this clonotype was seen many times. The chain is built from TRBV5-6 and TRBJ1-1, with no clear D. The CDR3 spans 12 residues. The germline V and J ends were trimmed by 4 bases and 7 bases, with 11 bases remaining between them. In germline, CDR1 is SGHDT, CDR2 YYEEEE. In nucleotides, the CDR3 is TGTGCCAGCAGCCGGCAGGACCATGAAGCTTTCTTT. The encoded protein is CASSRQDHEAFF.

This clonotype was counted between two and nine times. The CDR3 protein is CASSQGTGASYGYTF. CDR3 coding DNA: TGTGCCAGCAGCCAGGGGACAGGGGCCTCTTATGGCTACACCTTC. The chain carries TRBV7-2 and TRBJ1-2; 10 bases are a match to TRBD1. This CDR3 contains 15 residues. The V gene end was trimmed by 5 bases and the J gene end by 5 bases; junction bases not matched to a gene: 8. In germline, CDR1 is SGHTA, CDR2 FQGNSA.

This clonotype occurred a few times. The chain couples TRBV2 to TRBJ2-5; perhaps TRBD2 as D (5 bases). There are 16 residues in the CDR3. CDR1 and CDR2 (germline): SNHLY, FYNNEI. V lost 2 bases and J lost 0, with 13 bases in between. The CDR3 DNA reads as TGTGCCAGCAGTGAACGAGGAGGATGGTACCAAGAGACCCAGTACTTC. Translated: CASSERGGWYQETQYF.

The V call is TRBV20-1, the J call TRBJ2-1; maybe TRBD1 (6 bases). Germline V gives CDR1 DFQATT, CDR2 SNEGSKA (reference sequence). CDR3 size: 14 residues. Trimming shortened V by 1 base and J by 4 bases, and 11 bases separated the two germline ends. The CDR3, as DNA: TGCAGTGCTAGAGGGACAGTAGATTACAATGAGCAGTTCTTC. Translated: CSARGTVDYNEQFF.

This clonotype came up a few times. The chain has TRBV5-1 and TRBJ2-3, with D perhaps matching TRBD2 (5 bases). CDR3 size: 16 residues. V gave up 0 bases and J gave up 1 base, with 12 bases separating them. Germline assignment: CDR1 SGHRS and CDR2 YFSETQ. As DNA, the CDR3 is TGCGCCAGCAGCTTGGGGAGCGGAACACGCACAGATACGCAGTATTTT. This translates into CASSLGSGTRTDTQYF.

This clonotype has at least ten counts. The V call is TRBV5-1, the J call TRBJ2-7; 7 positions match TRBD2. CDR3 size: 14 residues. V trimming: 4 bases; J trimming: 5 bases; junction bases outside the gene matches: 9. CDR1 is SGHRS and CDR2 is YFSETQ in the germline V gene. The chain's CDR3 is CASSPTTSTDEQYF. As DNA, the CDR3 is TGCGCCAGCAGCCCTACGACTAGCACAGACGAGCAGTACTTC.

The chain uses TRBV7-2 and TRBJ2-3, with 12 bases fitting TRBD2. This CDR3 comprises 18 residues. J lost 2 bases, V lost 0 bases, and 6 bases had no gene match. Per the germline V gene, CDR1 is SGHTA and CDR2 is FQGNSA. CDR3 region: CASSLAGGTSGLTDTQYF. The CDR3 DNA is TGTGCCAGCAGCTTAGCAGGGGGGACTAGCGGGCTCACAGATACGCAGTATTTT.

The CDR3 here is CASSSGTQAGQPQHF. The CDR3 bases are TGTGCCAGCAGCTCCGGGACCCAGGCCGGGCAGCCCCAGCATTTT. The chain employs TRBV7-8 and TRBJ1-5, with D perhaps TRBD1 (5 bases). This CDR3 contains 15 residues. V was trimmed by 4 bases and J by 7 bases, leaving 17 bases between them. CDR1 and CDR2 (germline): SGHVS, FQNEAQ.

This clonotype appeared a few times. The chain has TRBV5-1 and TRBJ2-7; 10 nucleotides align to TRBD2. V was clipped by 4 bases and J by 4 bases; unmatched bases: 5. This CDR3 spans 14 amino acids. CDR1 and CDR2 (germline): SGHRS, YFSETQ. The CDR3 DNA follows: TGCGCCAGCAGCCAGGGACTAGCGTTGTACGAGCAGTACTTC. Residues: CASSQGLALYEQYF.

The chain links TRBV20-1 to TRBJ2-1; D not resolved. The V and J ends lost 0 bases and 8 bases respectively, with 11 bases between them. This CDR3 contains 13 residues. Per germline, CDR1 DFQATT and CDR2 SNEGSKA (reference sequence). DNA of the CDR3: TGCAGTGCTAGAGAGCCCGTGGGCTATGAGCAGTTCTTC. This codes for CSAREPVGYEQFF.

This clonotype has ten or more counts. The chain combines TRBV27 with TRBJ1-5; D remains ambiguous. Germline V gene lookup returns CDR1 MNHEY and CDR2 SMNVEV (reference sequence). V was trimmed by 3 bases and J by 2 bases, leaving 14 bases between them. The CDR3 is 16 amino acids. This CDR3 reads CASSFLPGGGNQPQHF. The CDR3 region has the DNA TGTGCCAGCAGTTTCCTCCCGGGTGGAGGCAATCAGCCCCAGCATTTT.

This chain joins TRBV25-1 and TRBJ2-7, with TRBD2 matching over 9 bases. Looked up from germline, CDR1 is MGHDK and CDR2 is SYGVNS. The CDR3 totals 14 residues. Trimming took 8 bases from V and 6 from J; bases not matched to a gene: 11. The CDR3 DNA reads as TGTGCCAGCCGCGGGGGGGGTATGGGGCTCGAGCAGTACTTC. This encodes CASRGGGMGLEQYF.

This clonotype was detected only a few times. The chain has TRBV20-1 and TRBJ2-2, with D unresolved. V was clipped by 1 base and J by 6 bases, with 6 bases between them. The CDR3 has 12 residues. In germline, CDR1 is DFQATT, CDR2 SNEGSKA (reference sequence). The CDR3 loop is CSARALAGELFF. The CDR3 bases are TGCAGTGCTAGAGCACTTGCCGGGGAGCTGTTTTTT.